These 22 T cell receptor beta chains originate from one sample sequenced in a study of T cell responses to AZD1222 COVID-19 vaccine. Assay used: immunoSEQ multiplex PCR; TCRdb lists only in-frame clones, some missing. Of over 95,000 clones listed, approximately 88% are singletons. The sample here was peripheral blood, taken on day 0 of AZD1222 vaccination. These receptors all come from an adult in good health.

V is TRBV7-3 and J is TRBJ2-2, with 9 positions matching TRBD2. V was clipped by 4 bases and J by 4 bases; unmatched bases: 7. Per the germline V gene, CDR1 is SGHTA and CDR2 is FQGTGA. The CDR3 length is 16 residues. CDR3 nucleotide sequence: TGTGCCAGCAGCTCAGTCCCTAGCGGGGTCACCGGGGAGCTGTTTTTT. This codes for CASSSVPSGVTGELFF.

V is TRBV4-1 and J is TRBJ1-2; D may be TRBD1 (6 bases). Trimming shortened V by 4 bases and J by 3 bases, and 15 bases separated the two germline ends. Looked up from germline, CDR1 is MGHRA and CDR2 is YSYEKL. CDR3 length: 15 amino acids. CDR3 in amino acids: CASSLSDAGDYGYTF. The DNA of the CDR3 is TGCGCCAGCAGCCTCTCTGACGCAGGGGACTATGGCTACACCTTC.

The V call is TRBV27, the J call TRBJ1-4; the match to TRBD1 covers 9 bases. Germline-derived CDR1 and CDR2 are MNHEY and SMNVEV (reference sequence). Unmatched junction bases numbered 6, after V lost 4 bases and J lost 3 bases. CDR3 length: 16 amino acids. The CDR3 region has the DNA TGTGCCAGCAGTTACCCACAGGGGGCACCTAATGAAAAACTGTTTTTT. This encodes CASSYPQGAPNEKLFF.

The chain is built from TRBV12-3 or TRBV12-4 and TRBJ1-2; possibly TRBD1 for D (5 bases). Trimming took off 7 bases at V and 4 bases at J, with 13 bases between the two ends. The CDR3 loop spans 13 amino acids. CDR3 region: CASNDRDGYGYTF. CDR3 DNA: TGTGCCAGCAACGACCGGGACGGCTATGGCTACACCTTC.

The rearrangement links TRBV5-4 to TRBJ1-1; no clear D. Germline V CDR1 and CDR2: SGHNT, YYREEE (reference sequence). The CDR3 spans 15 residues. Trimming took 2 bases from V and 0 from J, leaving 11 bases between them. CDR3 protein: CASSFARAMNTEAFF. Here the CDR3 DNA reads TGTGCCAGCAGCTTTGCACGGGCCATGAACACTGAAGCTTTCTTT.

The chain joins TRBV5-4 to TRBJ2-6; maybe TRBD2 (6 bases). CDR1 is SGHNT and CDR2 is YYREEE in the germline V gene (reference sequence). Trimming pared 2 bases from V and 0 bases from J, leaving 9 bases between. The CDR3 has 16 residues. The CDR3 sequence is CASSFGSRSGANVLTF. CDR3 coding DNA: TGTGCCAGCAGCTTCGGGAGTCGCTCTGGGGCCAACGTCCTGACTTTC.

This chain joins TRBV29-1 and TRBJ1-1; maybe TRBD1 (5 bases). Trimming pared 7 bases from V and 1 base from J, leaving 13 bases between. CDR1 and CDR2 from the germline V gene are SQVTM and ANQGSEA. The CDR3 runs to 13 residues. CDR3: CSACRVENTEAFF. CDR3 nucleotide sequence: TGCAGCGCTTGCAGGGTAGAGAACACTGAAGCTTTCTTT.

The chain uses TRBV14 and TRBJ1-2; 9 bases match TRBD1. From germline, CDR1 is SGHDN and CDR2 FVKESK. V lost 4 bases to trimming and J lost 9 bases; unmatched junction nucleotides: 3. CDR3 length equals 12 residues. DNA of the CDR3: TGTGCCAGCAGCCCGGGACAGGGCCGCTACACCTTC. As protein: CASSPGQGRYTF.

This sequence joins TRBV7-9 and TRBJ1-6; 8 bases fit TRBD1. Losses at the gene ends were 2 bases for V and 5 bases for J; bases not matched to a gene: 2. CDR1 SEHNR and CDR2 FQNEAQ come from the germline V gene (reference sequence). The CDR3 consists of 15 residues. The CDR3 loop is CASSLTGGNNSPLHF. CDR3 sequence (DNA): TGTGCCAGCAGCTTAACAGGGGGAAATAATTCACCCCTCCACTTT.

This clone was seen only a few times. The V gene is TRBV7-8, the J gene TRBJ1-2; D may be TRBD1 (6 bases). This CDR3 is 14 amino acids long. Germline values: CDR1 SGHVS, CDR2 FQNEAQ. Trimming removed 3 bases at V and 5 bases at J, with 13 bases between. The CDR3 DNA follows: TGTGCCAGCAGCTTCGGGGGCGCGGGTTATGGCTACACCTTC. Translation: CASSFGGAGYGYTF.

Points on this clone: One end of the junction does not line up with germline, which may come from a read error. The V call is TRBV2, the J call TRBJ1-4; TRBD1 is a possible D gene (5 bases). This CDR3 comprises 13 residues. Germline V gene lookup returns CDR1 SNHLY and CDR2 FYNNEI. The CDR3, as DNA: TGTGCCGGCAGGGTCTACAAGGGGGAAAAACTGTTTTTT. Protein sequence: CAGRVYKGEKLFF.

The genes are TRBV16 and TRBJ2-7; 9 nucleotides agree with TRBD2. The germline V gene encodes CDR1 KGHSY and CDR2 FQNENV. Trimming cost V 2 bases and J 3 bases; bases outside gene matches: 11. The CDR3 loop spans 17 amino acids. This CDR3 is CASSQPIRASGIYEQYF. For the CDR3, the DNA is TGTGCCAGCAGCCAACCGATAAGGGCTAGCGGGATCTACGAGCAGTACTTC. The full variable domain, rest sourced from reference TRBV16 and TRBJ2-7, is GEEVAQTPKHLVRGEGQKAKLYCAPIKGHSYVFWYQQVLKNEFKFLISFQNENVFDETGMPKERFSAKCLPNSPCSLEIQATKLEDSAVYFCASSQPIRASGIYEQYFGPGTRLTVT.

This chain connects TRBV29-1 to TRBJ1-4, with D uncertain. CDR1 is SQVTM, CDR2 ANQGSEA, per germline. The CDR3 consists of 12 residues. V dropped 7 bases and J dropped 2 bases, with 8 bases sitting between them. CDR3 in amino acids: CSGGFTNEKLFF. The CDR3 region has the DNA TGCAGCGGGGGTTTTACTAATGAAAAACTGTTTTTT.

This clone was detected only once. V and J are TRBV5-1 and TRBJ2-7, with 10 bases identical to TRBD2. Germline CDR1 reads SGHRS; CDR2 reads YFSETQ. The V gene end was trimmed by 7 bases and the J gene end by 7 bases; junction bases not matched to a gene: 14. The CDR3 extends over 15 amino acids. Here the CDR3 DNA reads TGCGCCAGCTCCCGGGGGCTAGCGGGAGCACAGGAGCAGTACTTC. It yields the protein CASSRGLAGAQEQYF.

The DNA of the CDR3 is TGTGCCAGCATCCCAGGGTGGGGTTACGAGCAGTACTTC. Protein product: CASIPGWGYEQYF. This sequence joins TRBV12-3 or TRBV12-4 and TRBJ2-7; a possible D gene is TRBD1 (5 bases). Between the trimmed V and J ends, which lost 7 bases and 4 bases, there was a span of 14 bases. The CDR3 spans 13 residues.

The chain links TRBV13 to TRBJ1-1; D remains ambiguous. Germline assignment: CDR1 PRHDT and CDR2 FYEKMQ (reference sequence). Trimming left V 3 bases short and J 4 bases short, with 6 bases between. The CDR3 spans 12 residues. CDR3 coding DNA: TGTGCCAGCAGCTTTCTGGGCACTGAAGCTTTCTTT. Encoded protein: CASSFLGTEAFF.

The CDR3 loop reads CASSPPSTLRTEAFF. CDR3 DNA: TGTGCCAGCTCACCCCCCTCGACTTTGAGGACTGAAGCTTTCTTT. The chain is built from TRBV18 and TRBJ1-1; D unclear. In germline, CDR1 is KGHSH, CDR2 LQKENI. The CDR3 runs to 15 residues. Trimming took off 3 bases at V and 5 bases at J, with 16 bases between the two ends.

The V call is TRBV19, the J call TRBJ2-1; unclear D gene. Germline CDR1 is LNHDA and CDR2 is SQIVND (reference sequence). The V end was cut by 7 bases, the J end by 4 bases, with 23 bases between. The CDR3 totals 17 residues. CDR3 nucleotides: TGTGCCAGTAAATCACAGCAAGGCGGAGCTAAGTACAATGAGCAGTTCTTC. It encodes CASKSQQGGAKYNEQFF.

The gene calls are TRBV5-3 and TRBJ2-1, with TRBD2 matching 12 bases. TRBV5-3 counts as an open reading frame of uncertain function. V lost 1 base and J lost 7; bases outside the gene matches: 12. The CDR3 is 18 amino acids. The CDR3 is CARSLNSNRGLAGNEQFF. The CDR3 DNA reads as TGTGCCAGAAGCTTGAACTCCAACAGGGGACTAGCGGGTAATGAGCAGTTCTTC.

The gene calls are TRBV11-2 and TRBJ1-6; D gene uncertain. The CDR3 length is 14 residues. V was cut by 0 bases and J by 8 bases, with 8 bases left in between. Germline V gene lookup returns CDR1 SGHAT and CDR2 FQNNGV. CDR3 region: CASSLDLRHSPLHF. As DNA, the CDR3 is TGTGCCAGCAGCTTAGATCTGCGGCATTCACCCCTCCACTTT.

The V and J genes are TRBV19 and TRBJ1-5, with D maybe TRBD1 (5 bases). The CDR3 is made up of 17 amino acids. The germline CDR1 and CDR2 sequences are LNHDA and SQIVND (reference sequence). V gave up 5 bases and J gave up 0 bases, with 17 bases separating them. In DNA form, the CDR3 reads TGTGCCAGTAGTTCCCCGACAGAAGAATATAGCAATCAGCCCCAGCATTTT. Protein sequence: CASSSPTEEYSNQPQHF.

The CDR3 DNA sequence: TGTGCCAGCAGCCAAGGGGGGGCGAATCAGCCCCAGCATTTT. Its translation: CASSQGGANQPQHF. This chain connects TRBV3-1 (or the pseudogene TRBV3-2) to TRBJ1-5, with D maybe TRBD1 (6 bases). Germline CDR1 is LGHDT and CDR2 is YNNKEL (reference sequence). V shed 1 base and J shed 4 bases, with 8 bases lying between them. CDR3 length: 14 amino acids.